One and the same sample provided the 23 T cell receptor beta chains below, sequenced in a study of T cell responses to AZD1222 COVID-19 vaccine. Data came from immunoSEQ multiplex PCR; TCRdb stores just in-frame clones and leaves some out. Of 110,000 or so clones listed, more than 70% were seen once; the top ten hold 7% to 10%. This specimen was peripheral blood, taken on day 0 of AZD1222 vaccination. The receptors were sampled from an adult in good health.

This rearrangement joins TRBV4-1 to TRBJ2-7; TRBD1 might be the D (5 bases). CDR1 is MGHRA and CDR2 is YSYEKL in the germline V gene. Deletions cut 3 bases from V and 4 bases from J, with 16 bases between. The CDR3 sequence is 15 residues long. CDR3 residues: CASSQGSGLGYEQYF. The CDR3 DNA reads as TGCGCCAGCAGCCAGGGGTCAGGGTTGGGTTACGAGCAGTACTTC.

The V call is TRBV5-1, the J call TRBJ2-7; D call uncertain. The CDR3 has 15 amino acids. With 4 bases removed from V and 0 bases from J, the gap between germline ends came to 14 bases. Germline values: CDR1 SGHRS, CDR2 YFSETQ. DNA of the CDR3: TGCGCCAGCAGCCCCCTCGAGGACCACTCCTACGAGCAGTACTTC. Residues: CASSPLEDHSYEQYF.

V usage is TRBV29-1 and J usage is TRBJ2-1; 8 bases align to TRBD1. Germline CDR1 and CDR2: SQVTM and ANQGSEA. V shed 5 bases and J 5 bases; nucleotides not matched to a gene: 8. CDR3 length: 14 amino acids. CDR3 sequence reads: CSVRDRGFDNEQFF. The CDR3 coding sequence is TGCAGCGTTAGAGACAGGGGTTTTGACAATGAGCAGTTCTTC.

The V gene is TRBV7-9, the J gene TRBJ1-3, with TRBD1 matching 7 bases. The CDR3 extends over 13 amino acids. V shed 5 bases, J shed 4 bases, and the junction held 2 bases outside the gene matches. CDR1 is SEHNR, CDR2 FQNEAQ, per germline (reference sequence). CDR3 nucleotide sequence: TGTGCCAGCAGCGGGACAGTCGGAAACACCATATATTTT. Encoded protein: CASSGTVGNTIYF.

This clone was counted once. The V and J genes are TRBV6-5 and TRBJ1-1; D gene uncertain. There are 12 residues in the CDR3. Trimming cost V 6 bases and J 7 bases, with 12 bases left between them. CDR1 is MNHEY and CDR2 is SVGAGI in the germline V gene. The CDR3 region has the DNA TGTGCCAGCAGAAACTTTCTTGATGAAGCTTTCTTT. As protein: CASRNFLDEAFF.

This rearrangement joins TRBV24-1 to TRBJ2-5; D possibly matches TRBD1 or TRBD2 (6 bases each). Deletions cut 4 bases from V and 5 bases from J, with 19 bases between. Germline V CDR1 and CDR2: KGHDR, SFDVKD. The CDR3 loop spans 16 amino acids. The CDR3 DNA follows: TGTGCCACCAGTGAGGTATCAGGGGAAGGGGGGGAGACCCAGTACTTC. This sequence encodes CATSEVSGEGGETQYF.

V gene TRBV6-2 or TRBV6-3 combines with J gene TRBJ1-1; 7 bases are shared with TRBD1. The CDR3 length is 14 residues. The germline V gene encodes CDR1 MNHEY and CDR2 SVGEGT. V gave up 0 bases and J gave up 6 bases; unmatched junction bases: 4. The CDR3 sequence is CASSYSDRVAEAFF. CDR3 DNA: TGTGCCAGCAGTTACTCCGACAGGGTGGCTGAAGCTTTCTTT.

The V gene is TRBV15, the J gene TRBJ2-5, with 12 bases that match TRBD1. The CDR3 consists of 15 residues. V dropped 5 bases and J dropped 4; count of bases not matched to a gene: 5. Looked up from germline, CDR1 is LNHNV and CDR2 is YYDKDF (reference sequence). CDR3 sequence (DNA): TGTGCCACCAGCGGGACAGGGGGCTTGTCAGAGACCCAGTACTTC. Its translation: CATSGTGGLSETQYF.

V usage is TRBV28 and J usage is TRBJ2-7; a possible D gene is TRBD2 (5 bases). V dropped 6 bases and J dropped 2 bases, with 14 bases sitting between them. The CDR3 is made up of 14 amino acids. Germline assignment: CDR1 MDHEN and CDR2 SYDVKM. CDR3: CASRTRTGTYEQYF. Here the CDR3 DNA reads TGTGCCAGCAGGACGAGGACGGGGACCTACGAGCAGTACTTC.

The gene calls are TRBV5-6 and TRBJ1-2, with no clear D. V was shortened by 7 bases and J by 4 bases, with 14 bases between the two germline ends. The CDR3 covers 13 residues. Germline V CDR1 and CDR2: SGHDT, YYEEEE. DNA of the CDR3: TGTGCCAGCCGAGACACCTGCACCTATGGCTACACCTTC. Its protein product is CASRDTCTYGYTF.

V usage is TRBV7-9 and J usage is TRBJ1-1; D possibly corresponds to TRBD1 (5 bases). Trimming shortened V by 5 bases and J by 1 base, and 17 bases separated the two germline ends. Per germline, CDR1 SEHNR and CDR2 FQNEAQ (reference sequence). This CDR3 comprises 16 residues. The CDR3 protein is CASSLSWDGQNTEAFF. CDR3 nucleotide sequence: TGTGCCAGCAGCCTTAGTTGGGACGGACAGAACACTGAAGCTTTCTTT.

The chain uses TRBV27 and TRBJ1-2; D is possibly TRBD1 (5 bases). From germline, CDR1 is MNHEY and CDR2 SMNVEV (reference sequence). Between the trimmed V and J ends, which lost 2 bases and 7 bases, there was a span of 17 bases. The CDR3 totals 15 residues. CDR3 region: CASSLEGRARSGYTF. In DNA form, the CDR3 reads TGTGCCAGCAGTTTAGAGGGCAGGGCAAGGAGTGGCTACACCTTC.

This clone was detected only once. The rearrangement links TRBV3-1 (or the pseudogene TRBV3-2) to TRBJ2-4; 15 positions match TRBD2. Germline loops: CDR1 LGHDT, CDR2 YNNKEL (reference sequence). Trimming removed 1 base from V and 6 bases from J; junction bases left unmatched: 4. CDR3 length: 17 amino acids. This CDR3 is CASSQGTSGRDRNIQYF. The CDR3 DNA is TGTGCCAGCAGCCAAGGGACTAGCGGGAGGGACAGAAACATTCAGTACTTC.

This rearrangement joins TRBV6-2 or TRBV6-3 to TRBJ1-5, with D unclear. CDR1 MNHEY and CDR2 SVGEGT come from the germline V gene. Trimming cost V 4 bases and J 6 bases, with 13 bases left between them. The CDR3 is 14 residues long. This CDR3 reads CASSSDEASQPQHF. CDR3 DNA sequence: TGTGCCAGCAGTTCGGACGAAGCAAGTCAGCCCCAGCATTTT.

The chain combines TRBV7-6 with TRBJ2-5; D is unresolved. Germline loops: CDR1 SGHVS, CDR2 FNYEAQ. The CDR3 covers 11 residues. Trimming cost V 9 bases and J 2 bases, with 7 bases left between them. The CDR3 coding sequence is TGTGCCAGTCAGCAGCAAGAGACCCAGTACTTC. Amino acid sequence: CASQQQETQYF.

The V gene is TRBV19, the J gene TRBJ1-4, with TRBD1 matching over 10 bases. CDR1 and CDR2 from the germline V gene are LNHDA and SQIVND (reference sequence). This CDR3 has 15 residues. J lost 7 bases, V lost 7 bases, and 9 bases had no gene match. Here the CDR3 reads CASTPLTGGGEKLFF. DNA of the CDR3: TGTGCCAGTACCCCATTGACAGGGGGCGGTGAAAAACTGTTTTTT.

The chain couples TRBV19 to TRBJ1-2; tentative D call: TRBD1 (6 bases). Deletions cut 7 bases from V and 4 bases from J, with 19 bases between. CDR3 length equals 15 residues. Per the germline V gene, CDR1 is LNHDA and CDR2 is SQIVND (reference sequence). The chain's CDR3 is CASTPVDSLSYGYTF. Written as DNA, the CDR3 is TGTGCCAGTACCCCAGTGGACAGTTTGAGCTATGGCTACACCTTC.

V is TRBV27 and J is TRBJ2-3; a possible D gene is TRBD1 (6 bases). The CDR3 is made up of 14 amino acids. In germline, CDR1 is MNHEY, CDR2 SMNVEV (reference sequence). With 2 bases removed from V and 5 bases from J, the gap between germline ends came to 11 bases. The CDR3 loop is CASSLGRGGDTQYF. The CDR3 nucleotides read TGTGCCAGCAGTTTAGGCAGGGGTGGAGATACGCAGTATTTT.

The J gene is TRBJ2-1, the V gene TRBV3-1 (or the pseudogene TRBV3-2); D is uncertain. Per germline, CDR1 LGHDT and CDR2 YNNKEL (reference sequence). Trimming removed 0 bases at V and 9 bases at J, with 15 bases between. CDR3 length: 15 residues. CDR3 coding DNA: TGTGCCAGCAGCCAAGAGGGTTTTTCGGAGACTGAGCAGTTCTTC. The encoded protein is CASSQEGFSETEQFF.

This chain uses TRBV4-1 with TRBJ2-3; D is tentatively TRBD1 or TRBD2 (6 bases each). Germline CDR1 MGHRA, CDR2 YSYEKL. V shed 1 base and J shed 0 bases, with 14 bases lying between them. The CDR3 is 17 residues long. In DNA form, the CDR3 reads TGCGCCAGCAGCCAAGCCGGAGGGGGTCCTAGCACAGATACGCAGTATTTT. It translates to CASSQAGGGPSTDTQYF.

The CDR3 DNA sequence: TGTGCCAGCAGCCCCGGACTGGACCCCTACGAGCAGTACTTC. It codes for CASSPGLDPYEQYF. The rearrangement joins TRBV7-9 to TRBJ2-7, with D possibly matching TRBD2 (5 bases). V was shortened by 5 bases and J by 2 bases, with 13 bases between the two germline ends. Per the germline V gene, CDR1 is SEHNR and CDR2 is FQNEAQ (reference sequence). CDR3 length: 14 amino acids.

The chain carries TRBV21-1 and TRBJ2-4; the DNA was not compared with TRBD2, the D call given in the table. TRBV21-1 is a recognized pseudogene. This CDR3 spans 23 amino acids. CDR3 DNA sequence: TGTGCCAGCACTCTGGGGCTAGCGGGACTTAGTTCGAGTAGGGGGATAGCCAAAAACATTCAGTACTTC. It is translated as CASTLGLAGLSSSRGIAKNIQYF.

The chain has TRBV10-2 and TRBJ2-3; 15 bases agree with TRBD2. CDR1 and CDR2 from the germline V gene are WSHSY and SAAADI. The V gene end was trimmed by 8 bases and the J gene end by 3 bases; junction bases not matched to a gene: 0. This CDR3 region has 14 residues. The CDR3 loop is CASGTSGRTDTQYF. The CDR3 nucleotides read TGCGCCAGCGGGACTAGCGGGAGGACAGATACGCAGTATTTT.